The 29 T cell receptor beta chains in this list originate from one sample, sequenced in a study of beta chain features in type 1 diabetes. No antigen has been identified for these receptors. Isolated RNA was reverse transcribed in full, so expressed TCRB transcripts were sequenced. Assay: immunoSEQ multiplex PCR; the TCRdb copy retains only in-frame clones and omits some. This table holds some 150,000 clones, approximately 8.7% found once. Study-wide findings and caveats: Researchers report that Type 1 diabetes patients had moderately but significantly shorter TCRB CDR3s across all four CD4+ subsets.

Sample: central memory CD4+ T cells from blood. All receptors derive from a woman aged 25-40 years with type 1 diabetes.

This chain joins TRBV19 and TRBJ2-3; 9 nucleotides align to TRBD2. Trimming removed 6 bases from V and 3 bases from J; junction bases left unmatched: 7. The length of the CDR3 is 15 residues. Germline values: CDR1 LNHDA, CDR2 SQIVND (reference sequence). This chain's CDR3 is CASSQSGGRTDTQYF. CDR3 sequence (DNA): TGTGCCAGTAGCCAAAGCGGGGGGCGGACAGATACGCAGTATTTT.

The chain employs TRBV29-1 and TRBJ2-7; 9 bases are shared with TRBD1. The CDR3 runs 13 residues. Germline CDR1 is SQVTM and CDR2 is ANQGSEA. The J segment lost 3 bases and the V segment lost 6 bases, leaving 6 bases of the junction unmatched. The CDR3, as DNA: TGCAGCGTAGGACAGGGGCCAATCTACGAGCAGTACTTC. This codes for CSVGQGPIYEQYF.

This chain joins TRBV7-9 and TRBJ1-1; possibly TRBD1 for D (5 bases). The CDR3 has 16 amino acids. Germline CDR1 and CDR2: SEHNR and FQNEAQ (reference sequence). V lost 5 bases and J 0 bases, leaving 16 bases between the germline ends. CDR3 sequence (DNA): TGTGCCAGCAGCGATCAATGGGGGGACCTGAACACTGAAGCTTTCTTT. The encoded protein is CASSDQWGDLNTEAFF.

This clone came up a few times. V usage is TRBV5-1 and J usage is TRBJ1-1; D may be TRBD1 (6 bases). Germline values: CDR1 SGHRS, CDR2 YFSETQ. The CDR3 has 13 amino acids. V shed 6 bases and J shed 5 bases, with 14 bases lying between them. This chain's CDR3 is CASTEQGITEAFF. The CDR3 DNA is TGCGCCAGCACCGAACAGGGTATAACTGAAGCTTTCTTT.

The CDR3 sequence is CASSSFNTEAFF. The CDR3 coding sequence is TGTGCCAGCAGCTCCTTTAACACTGAAGCTTTCTTT. The V and J genes are TRBV7-8 and TRBJ1-1; D uncertain. V shed 4 bases and J shed 2 bases, with 5 bases lying between them. CDR1 is SGHVS, CDR2 FQNEAQ, per germline. The CDR3 extends over 12 amino acids.

This clone was counted a few times. The chain employs TRBV5-4 and TRBJ2-5; possible D gene TRBD1, 5 bases. Germline V gene sequence: CDR1 SGHNT, CDR2 YYREEE (reference sequence). V was shortened by 1 base and J by 5 bases, with 9 bases between the two germline ends. CDR3 size: 13 residues. Here the CDR3 DNA reads TGTGCCAGCAGCTTGCAACAGGAGGAGACCCAGTACTTC. As protein: CASSLQQEETQYF.

This clone has a handful of counts. V usage is TRBV14 and J usage is TRBJ2-5; D unresolved. CDR1 is SGHDN and CDR2 is FVKESK in the germline V gene. V gave up 1 base and J gave up 4 bases, with 16 bases separating them. The CDR3 runs to 16 residues. CDR3 region: CASSQVWVEDRETQYF. In DNA, the CDR3 is TGTGCCAGCAGCCAAGTATGGGTTGAGGATCGAGAGACCCAGTACTTC.

This clone was detected only a few times. The chain joins TRBV15 to TRBJ2-7; 7 nucleotides agree with TRBD1. Germline V lookup: CDR1 LNHNV, CDR2 YYDKDF (reference sequence). The CDR3 contains 15 residues. The V gene end was trimmed by 0 bases and the J gene end by 2 bases; junction bases not matched to a gene: 4. CDR3: CATSREGTVAYEQYF. CDR3 DNA: TGTGCCACCAGCAGAGAAGGGACAGTAGCCTACGAGCAGTACTTC.

The genes are TRBV6-6 and TRBJ2-5, with 9 bases lining up with TRBD1. J gave up 7 bases and V 6 bases, and 3 bases lay outside the gene matches. Germline assignment: CDR1 MNHNY and CDR2 SVGAGI (reference sequence). The CDR3 contains 12 residues. CDR3 region: CASRTGGRTQYF. CDR3 in DNA: TGTGCCAGCAGGACAGGGGGACGGACCCAGTACTTC.

This clone was found a few times. The chain uses TRBV11-2 and TRBJ2-1, with 8 bases fitting TRBD1. Germline CDR1 reads SGHAT; CDR2 reads FQNNGV. The CDR3 is 13 residues long. With 3 bases clipped from V and 8 bases from J, the junction kept 3 bases outside the gene matches. For the CDR3, the DNA is TGTGCCAGCAGCTTGGACAGGGTGTATGAGCAGTTCTTC. This sequence encodes CASSLDRVYEQFF.

V gene TRBV7-9 combines with J gene TRBJ2-1; 8 bases are a match to TRBD2. V shed 5 bases, J shed 7 bases, and the junction held 7 bases outside the gene matches. The CDR3 is 14 residues long. Looked up from germline, CDR1 is SEHNR and CDR2 is FQNEAQ (reference sequence). CDR3 sequence: CASSLSGTENEQFF. In DNA, the CDR3 is TGTGCCAGCAGCCTTAGCGGGACGGAGAATGAGCAGTTCTTC.

A few counts support this clone. This rearrangement joins TRBV28 to TRBJ2-7; 8 nucleotides agree with TRBD2. Germline V gene data show CDR1 as MDHEN and CDR2 as SYDVKM. The CDR3 loop spans 14 amino acids. V shed 11 bases and J 0 bases; nucleotides not matched to a gene: 9. CDR3 DNA: TGTGCCGGTTCTGGCGGGAGGTCCTCCTACGAGCAGTACTTC. Protein product: CAGSGGRSSYEQYF.

There are a few counts of this clone. V and J are TRBV13 and TRBJ2-7, with 11 bases aligning to TRBD1. Germline-derived CDR1 and CDR2 are PRHDT and FYEKMQ (reference sequence). The CDR3 loop spans 15 amino acids. Unmatched junction bases numbered 5, after V lost 5 bases and J lost 2 bases. CDR3 DNA: TGTGCCAGCAGCGCCCCGGGACAGGGGGCCTACGAGCAGTACTTC. Translation: CASSAPGQGAYEQYF.

The genes are TRBV9 and TRBJ2-1, with 7 bases lining up with TRBD2. The germline CDR1 and CDR2 sequences are SGDLS and YYNGEE. This CDR3 is built from 16 residues. J lost 0 bases, V lost 4 bases, and 7 bases had no gene match. The CDR3 sequence is CASSPSGASSYNEQFF. The CDR3 DNA reads TGTGCCAGCAGCCCGAGCGGGGCGAGCTCCTACAATGAGCAGTTCTTC.

This clone has a handful of counts. CDR3 region: CASRSRDSATFF. As DNA, the CDR3 is TGTGCCAGCCGATCACGGGACAGCGCGACCTTCTTT. The genes are TRBV28 and TRBJ1-1; 7 nucleotides match TRBD1. V lost 8 bases and J lost 14; bases outside the gene matches: 14. Germline V gene data show CDR1 as MDHEN and CDR2 as SYDVKM. This CDR3 is 12 amino acids long.

The chain links TRBV19 to TRBJ1-1; TRBD1 aligns across 8 bases. The ends lost 6 bases at V and 4 bases at J; junction bases unmatched: 4. The CDR3 is 13 amino acids. The germline V gene encodes CDR1 LNHDA and CDR2 SQIVND (reference sequence). CDR3 region: CASSQTGATEAFF. Written as DNA, the CDR3 is TGTGCCAGTAGCCAGACAGGGGCCACTGAAGCTTTCTTT.

The chain is built from TRBV18 and TRBJ1-1; 7 bases match TRBD1. With 3 bases clipped from V and 2 bases from J, the junction kept 12 bases outside the gene matches. The germline V gene encodes CDR1 KGHSH and CDR2 LQKENI. The CDR3 runs to 17 residues. The CDR3 region is CASSPRTGDPRNTEAFF. The CDR3 DNA sequence: TGTGCCAGCTCACCCAGGACAGGAGATCCCCGAAACACTGAAGCTTTCTTT.

CDR3 DNA: TGTGCCAGCAGTGAGGCCGGGTGGAACACTGAAGCTTTCTTT. Its translation: CASSEAGWNTEAFF. This chain uses TRBV6-1 with TRBJ1-1, with D hard to call. This CDR3 has 14 amino acids. V was clipped by 3 bases and J by 1 base, with 9 bases between them. Germline V gene sequence: CDR1 MNHNS, CDR2 SASEGT.

The chain has TRBV29-1 and TRBJ2-3; TRBD2 agrees at 7 bases. Germline V gene sequence: CDR1 SQVTM, CDR2 ANQGSEA. The CDR3 consists of 16 residues. V dropped 4 bases and J dropped 2; count of bases not matched to a gene: 12. The CDR3 reads CSVAELASGSTDTQYF. In DNA, the CDR3 is TGCAGCGTTGCGGAACTAGCTAGCGGATCCACAGATACGCAGTATTTT.

This chain connects TRBV25-1 to TRBJ2-3, with D perhaps matching TRBD1 (6 bases). Germline V gene data show CDR1 as MGHDK and CDR2 as SYGVNS. The V and J ends lost 0 bases and 0 bases respectively, with 10 bases between them. The CDR3 spans 16 residues. The CDR3 DNA reads as TGTGCCAGCAGTGAATATCAGGGGAGTAGCACAGATACGCAGTATTTT. This sequence encodes CASSEYQGSSTDTQYF.

This clone was counted between two and nine times. The CDR3 DNA is TGTGCCAGCAGTCCCGTCCCGCTAGCGGGAGGGCCGGGGTACGAGCAGTACTTC. Protein product: CASSPVPLAGGPGYEQYF. The genes are TRBV27 and TRBJ2-7; 12 bases line up with TRBD2. Germline CDR1 reads MNHEY; CDR2 reads SMNVEV (reference sequence). The CDR3 sequence is 18 residues long. The ends lost 5 bases at V and 4 bases at J; junction bases unmatched: 15.

The chain carries TRBV7-2 and TRBJ1-1, with D possibly being TRBD1 (6 bases). V lost 1 base to trimming and J lost 4 bases, with 13 bases between them. The CDR3 has 15 residues. Germline V gene data show CDR1 as SGHTA and CDR2 as FQGNSA. CDR3 nucleotides: TGTGCCAGCAGCTTAGACAGGGTTGGAGGCACTGAAGCTTTCTTT. Translation gives CASSLDRVGGTEAFF. Complete variable domain (other parts from reference TRBV7-2 and TRBJ1-1): GAGVSQSPSNKVTEKGKDVELRCDPISGHTALYWYRQSLGQGLEFLIYFQGNSAPDKSGLPSDRFSAERTGGSVSTLTIQRTQQEDSAVYLCASSLDRVGGTEAFFGQGTRLTVV.

V gene TRBV28 combines with J gene TRBJ2-7; the match to TRBD2 covers 8 bases. There are 16 residues in the CDR3. Germline CDR1 is MDHEN and CDR2 is SYDVKM. With V trimmed by 5 bases and J by 3 bases, 12 bases remained unmatched. CDR3 DNA: TGTGCCAGCAGTCTCTTGCTCTTGAGCGGGAGCTACGAGCAGTACTTC. This codes for CASSLLLLSGSYEQYF.

CDR3 residues: CASSLGPNPGGYTF. Here the CDR3 DNA reads TGTGCCAGCAGCTTGGGCCCAAACCCCGGTGGCTACACCTTC. The chain couples TRBV5-6 to TRBJ1-2; D is ambiguous. The CDR3 spans 14 residues. Germline V gives CDR1 SGHDT, CDR2 YYEEEE. V gave up 0 bases and J gave up 7 bases, with 13 bases separating them.

This chain joins TRBV19 and TRBJ2-3; D perhaps matches TRBD2 (5 bases). Germline CDR1 and CDR2: LNHDA and SQIVND (reference sequence). This CDR3 region has 13 residues. Trimming pared 6 bases from V and 2 bases from J, leaving 9 bases between. In DNA form, the CDR3 reads TGTGCCAGTAGACACCGGGACACAGATACGCAGTATTTT. Protein sequence: CASRHRDTDTQYF.

The V and J genes are TRBV28 and TRBJ1-2; 8 bases match TRBD1. This CDR3 comprises 13 residues. The germline V gene has CDR1 MDHEN and CDR2 SYDVKM. V shed 6 bases, J shed 3 bases, and the junction held 3 bases outside the gene matches. The CDR3 DNA reads TGTGCCAGCAGAGTGACAGGGGACTATGGCTACACCTTC. Translating gives CASRVTGDYGYTF.

The rearrangement joins TRBV7-2 to TRBJ2-7; TRBD2 aligns across 8 bases. The CDR3 spans 14 residues. CDR1 SGHTA and CDR2 FQGNSA come from the germline V gene. V lost 2 bases and J lost 7; bases outside the gene matches: 7. The CDR3 DNA reads as TGTGCCAGCAGCTTAACCGGTAGCGGGAAAGAGCAGTACTTC. Its protein product is CASSLTGSGKEQYF.

This clone showed up just a few times. V is TRBV5-1 and J is TRBJ2-3; 9 bases fit TRBD1. The germline V gene encodes CDR1 SGHRS and CDR2 YFSETQ. Germline trimming cut 1 base from V and 6 bases from J; bases unmatched to any gene: 12. The CDR3 loop spans 17 amino acids. The CDR3 region is CASSLSGQGQEVDTQYF. The CDR3 DNA is TGCGCCAGCAGCTTGTCGGGACAGGGACAGGAGGTTGATACGCAGTATTTT.

This clone was detected only a few times. In the same sample, other DNA sequences code for this CDR3. The V call is TRBV7-9, the J call TRBJ1-1; perhaps TRBD1 as D (5 bases). The V and J ends lost 3 bases and 2 bases respectively, with 7 bases between them. Germline CDR1 SEHNR, CDR2 FQNEAQ (reference sequence). CDR3 length: 13 amino acids. Here the CDR3 reads CASSFDSNTEAFF. As DNA, the CDR3 is TGTGCCAGCAGCTTCGACAGTAACACTGAAGCTTTCTTT.